Below, 32 T cell receptor beta chains from the same sample are listed, as sequenced in a study of T-cell reconstitution after alpha-beta-depleted transplantation in children. Unique molecular identifiers were used to barcode this TCRbeta library. TCRdb re-called the PCR reads with MiXCR, one entry per CDR3 protein. This sample has approximately 980,000 distinct CDR3 sequences, with roughly 31% found just once. Sequenced material: PBMCs, mostly from graft donor cells, taken 360 days after TCRalphabeta/CD19-depleted stem cell transplant. The receptors were sampled from a boy in the first two years of life who had a stem cell transplant for SCID, so the T cells may come from the graft donor.

The chain couples TRBV12-3 or TRBV12-4 to TRBJ2-7, with D tentatively TRBD1 (5 bases). Trimming left V 6 bases short and J 1 base short, with 16 bases between. The CDR3 consists of 15 residues. CDR3 in DNA: TGTGCCAGCAGACCTACACGAAAGGGGTCCTACGAGCAGTACTTC. This encodes CASRPTRKGSYEQYF.

The chain joins TRBV12-3 or TRBV12-4 to TRBJ1-1; D is ambiguous. V shed 3 bases and J shed 4 bases, with 21 bases lying between them. The CDR3 spans 17 residues. This chain's CDR3 is CASSFPRGRARTTEAFF. CDR3 DNA: TGTGCCAGCAGTTTTCCCCGTGGGCGTGCCCGGACCACTGAAGCTTTCTTT.

The gene calls are TRBV25-1 and TRBJ2-3, with 7 bases lining up with TRBD1. CDR1 is MGHDK, CDR2 SYGVNS, per germline. The CDR3 runs 15 residues. V lost 6 bases to trimming and J lost 2 bases; unmatched junction nucleotides: 8. CDR3 loop: CASSPGTDTTDTQYF. The DNA for the CDR3 is TGTGCCAGCAGCCCCGGGACAGACACCACAGATACGCAGTATTTT. Drawing the rest from reference TRBV25-1 and TRBJ2-3, the complete variable domain is EADIYQTPRYLVIGTGKKITLECSQTMGHDKMYWYQQDPGMELHLIHYSYGVNSTEKGDLSSESTVSRIRTEHFPLTLESARPSHTSQYLCASSPGTDTTDTQYFGPGTRLTVL.

This clonotype was counted only a few times. The rearrangement uses TRBV4-1 and TRBJ2-4; possibly TRBD1 for D (5 bases). V shed 2 bases and J shed 4 bases, with 12 bases lying between them. The CDR3 is made up of 15 amino acids. From germline, CDR1 is MGHRA and CDR2 YSYEKL. The CDR3 region is CASSQLIGAKNIQYF. Written as DNA, the CDR3 is TGCGCCAGCAGCCAACTCATTGGGGCGAAAAACATTCAGTACTTC.

The rearrangement uses TRBV5-5 and TRBJ2-3, with TRBD2 as a possible D gene (5 bases). V was cut by 5 bases and J by 3 bases, with 19 bases left in between. The germline CDR1 and CDR2 sequences are SGHKS and YYEKEE (reference sequence). CDR3 size: 16 residues. As DNA, the CDR3 is TGTGCCAGCAGACCCCAGGACCGGGGAAGGACAGATACGCAGTATTTT. Protein: CASRPQDRGRTDTQYF.

The rearrangement uses TRBV5-1 and TRBJ2-1; 10 bases align to TRBD1. CDR1 is SGHRS, CDR2 YFSETQ, per germline. Germline trimming cut 5 bases from V and 7 bases from J; bases unmatched to any gene: 12. The CDR3 is 16 amino acids. In nucleotides, the CDR3 is TGCGCCAGCAGGCGGACCGACAGGGGGCCAGGGAATGAGCAGTTCTTC. Amino acid sequence: CASRRTDRGPGNEQFF.

This clonotype was seen a handful of times. This chain joins TRBV7-3 and TRBJ2-1; possible D gene TRBD2, 6 bases. V was clipped by 3 bases and J by 6 bases, with 9 bases between them. Germline-derived CDR1 and CDR2 are SGHTA and FQGTGA. The CDR3 runs 13 residues. As DNA, the CDR3 is TGTGCCAGCAGCTTTACTAGCCCCAATGAGCAGTTCTTC. This codes for CASSFTSPNEQFF.

This clonotype was seen a handful of times. CDR3 coding DNA: TGTGCCAGCAGTTACCGGGGGGACACAGATACGCAGTATTTT. It specifies CASSYRGDTDTQYF. V and J are TRBV6-5 and TRBJ2-3; 7 nucleotides align to TRBD2. The ends lost 2 bases at V and 2 bases at J; junction bases unmatched: 1. This CDR3 is 14 amino acids long. Germline CDR1 reads MNHEY; CDR2 reads SVGAGI.

This clonotype occurred a few times. The chain recombines TRBV20-1 with TRBJ1-2; possibly TRBD1 for D (5 bases). CDR1 is DFQATT, CDR2 SNEGSKA, per germline (reference sequence). The CDR3 runs 15 residues. Between the trimmed V and J ends, which lost 3 bases and 1 base, there was a span of 15 bases. CDR3 residues: CSASPLRGVNYGYTF. DNA of the CDR3: TGCAGTGCTAGCCCTCTGAGAGGGGTTAACTATGGCTACACCTTC.

CDR3 in DNA: TGCGCCAGCAGCTTGTGGGGACTAGGCGGCACAGAGACCCAGTACTTC. Translating it yields CASSLWGLGGTETQYF. The chain joins TRBV5-1 to TRBJ2-5; 8 bases map to TRBD2. Germline V gene sequence: CDR1 SGHRS, CDR2 YFSETQ. Germline trimming cut 1 base from V and 4 bases from J; bases unmatched to any gene: 9. This CDR3 is 16 amino acids long.

The chain couples TRBV20-1 to TRBJ2-2; a possible D gene is TRBD1 (6 bases). Germline assignment: CDR1 DFQATT and CDR2 SNEGSKA (reference sequence). This CDR3 comprises 13 residues. V dropped 3 bases and J dropped 6 bases, with 11 bases sitting between them. CDR3 region: CSASEQGAGELFF. Written as DNA, the CDR3 is TGCAGTGCTAGCGAACAGGGCGCCGGGGAGCTGTTTTTT.

This chain connects TRBV29-1 to TRBJ1-2; 9 bases align to TRBD1. This CDR3 comprises 14 residues. J lost 3 bases, V lost 6 bases, and 8 bases had no gene match. CDR1 and CDR2 (germline): SQVTM, ANQGSEA. The CDR3 DNA sequence: TGCAGCGTCGAAAGCCGGGACAGGGACTATGGCTACACCTTC. Translated, it gives CSVESRDRDYGYTF.

This clonotype was seen only a few times. This chain connects TRBV9 to TRBJ1-1, with TRBD1 matching 12 bases. With 3 bases clipped from V and 5 bases from J, the junction kept 11 bases outside the gene matches. The germline V gene has CDR1 SGDLS and CDR2 YYNGEE. The CDR3 contains 17 residues. The CDR3 region is CASSANRDRGRWTEAFF. The CDR3 DNA reads TGTGCCAGCAGCGCCAACCGGGACAGGGGGCGGTGGACTGAAGCTTTCTTT. Variable domain in full (rest from reference TRBV9 and TRBJ1-1): DSGVTQTPKHLITATGQRVTLRCSPRSGDLSVYWYQQSLDQGLQFLIQYYNGEERAKGNILERFSAQQFPDLHSELNLSSLELGDSALYFCASSANRDRGRWTEAFFGQGTRLTVV.

The gene calls are TRBV11-2 and TRBJ2-1, with a tentative D call TRBD1 (5 bases). V lost 4 bases to trimming and J lost 7 bases, with 23 bases between them. Germline V gives CDR1 SGHAT, CDR2 FQNNGV. The CDR3 spans 17 residues. For the CDR3, the DNA is TGTGCCAGCAGCTACCTTCGTGGAAAGGGGCTAGGGAATGAGCAGTTCTTC. Its translation is CASSYLRGKGLGNEQFF. The whole variable domain, filled in from reference TRBV11-2 and TRBJ2-1, reads EAGVAQSPRYKIIEKRQSVAFWCNPISGHATLYWYQQILGQGPKLLIQFQNNGVVDDSQLPKDRFSAERLKGVDSTLKIQPAKLEDSAVYLCASSYLRGKGLGNEQFFGPGTRLTVL.

The CDR3 DNA sequence: TGCGCCAGCAGCCAATGGGGCACAGGGGGCACAGATACGCAGTATTTT. Translated, it gives CASSQWGTGGTDTQYF. This sequence joins TRBV4-3 and TRBJ2-3; TRBD1 agrees at 7 bases. This CDR3 spans 16 amino acids. CDR1 and CDR2 from the germline V gene are LGHNA and YSLEER. Germline trimming cut 2 bases from V and 1 base from J; bases unmatched to any gene: 6.

CDR3 residues: CASSLGQGEYGYTF. As DNA, the CDR3 is TGTGCCAGCAGTTTAGGACAGGGGGAGTATGGCTACACCTTC. This chain joins TRBV12-3 or TRBV12-4 and TRBJ1-2; 9 bases fit TRBD1. The J segment lost 5 bases and the V segment lost 1 base, leaving 2 bases of the junction unmatched. The CDR3 sequence is 14 residues long.

With respect to this clonotype: Germline is not matched at one junction end, which may reflect a read error. V usage is TRBV4-1 and J usage is TRBJ2-1; no clear D gene. This CDR3 region has 16 residues. Germline assignment: CDR1 MGHRA and CDR2 YSYEKL. CDR3 nucleotides: TGCGCCAGCAGCCAAGTTTCACCGACGGCCTACAATGTGCAGTTCTTC. Its protein product is CASSQVSPTAYNVQFF.

This chain uses TRBV12-3 or TRBV12-4 with TRBJ1-4, with D unresolved. The CDR3 runs 14 residues. V lost 4 bases, J lost 0 bases, and 6 bases lay in between. The CDR3 nucleotides read TGTGCCAGCAGTTCCCCAACAACTAATGAAAAACTGTTTTTT. It specifies CASSSPTTNEKLFF.

This chain joins TRBV6-5 and TRBJ1-2, with TRBD1 matching over 8 bases. The germline V gene has CDR1 MNHEY and CDR2 SVGAGI. Trimming took 4 bases from V and 7 from J; bases not matched to a gene: 5. The CDR3 extends over 13 amino acids. The CDR3: CASSFWTGTGYTF. CDR3 coding DNA: TGTGCCAGCAGTTTTTGGACAGGGACTGGCTACACCTTC.

In its sample, this clonotype was seen a few times. This rearrangement joins TRBV11-2 to TRBJ1-3; no clear D gene. In germline, CDR1 is SGHAT, CDR2 FQNNGV. The germline V and J ends were trimmed by 0 bases and 7 bases, with 10 bases remaining between them. This CDR3 spans 14 amino acids. CDR3 protein: CASSLDPRGNTIYF. In DNA, the CDR3 is TGTGCCAGCAGCTTAGATCCCCGCGGGAACACCATATATTTT.

V usage is TRBV10-1 and J usage is TRBJ2-1, with 7 bases fitting TRBD2. With 4 bases clipped from V and 0 bases from J, the junction kept 9 bases outside the gene matches. CDR1 and CDR2 (germline): WNHNN, SYGVQD (reference sequence). The CDR3 length is 17 residues. This chain's CDR3 is CASSGYSGLGSYNEQFF. CDR3 DNA: TGCGCCAGCAGTGGCTATAGCGGGTTAGGCTCCTACAATGAGCAGTTCTTC.

CDR3 sequence reads: CASSYLLARGAEAFF. The CDR3 coding sequence is TGTGCCAGCAGTTACCTTCTAGCCAGGGGGGCTGAAGCTTTCTTT. V is TRBV6-5 and J is TRBJ1-1; 7 positions agree with TRBD1. The junction had 9 bases not matched to a gene; V was cut back by 2 bases and J by 6 bases. CDR1 MNHEY and CDR2 SVGAGI come from the germline V gene. The CDR3 length is 15 residues.

J is TRBJ1-5 and V is TRBV12-3 or TRBV12-4; TRBD1 might be the D (5 bases). Trimming removed 1 base at V and 5 bases at J, with 9 bases between. This CDR3 is built from 14 residues. The DNA for the CDR3 is TGTGCCAGCAGTTTAGAGGGGTACGATCAGCCCCAGCATTTT. As protein: CASSLEGYDQPQHF.

This clonotype was observed a handful of times. The rearrangement uses TRBV11-2 and TRBJ2-5; the match to TRBD1 covers 9 bases. Unmatched junction bases numbered 14, after V lost 2 bases and J lost 1 base. Germline CDR1 reads SGHAT; CDR2 reads FQNNGV. The CDR3 totals 19 residues. In DNA, the CDR3 is TGTGCCAGCAGCTTATTCACCGGGACAGGGAGAACGGCCCAAGAGACCCAGTACTTC. It yields the protein CASSLFTGTGRTAQETQYF.

The chain links TRBV7-9 to TRBJ1-1; 8 bases map to TRBD1. Germline trimming cut 5 bases from V and 6 bases from J; bases unmatched to any gene: 11. The CDR3 is made up of 15 amino acids. Per germline, CDR1 SEHNR and CDR2 FQNEAQ (reference sequence). The CDR3 loop is CASSPWTGKKSEAFF. In DNA form, the CDR3 reads TGTGCCAGCAGCCCCTGGACAGGGAAGAAGTCTGAAGCTTTCTTT.

This clonotype was seen a handful of times. The V gene is TRBV4-1, the J gene TRBJ2-2; D ambiguous. Deletions cut 0 bases from V and 2 bases from J, with 10 bases between. Germline CDR1 reads MGHRA; CDR2 reads YSYEKL. CDR3 size: 16 residues. CDR3 amino acids: CASSQDHGVNTGELFF. Here the CDR3 DNA reads TGCGCCAGCAGCCAAGATCATGGCGTTAACACCGGGGAGCTGTTTTTT.

The gene calls are TRBV6-1 and TRBJ1-2; TRBD1 agrees at 9 bases. Trimming removed 7 bases from V and 4 bases from J; junction bases left unmatched: 10. CDR1 is MNHNS and CDR2 is SASEGT in the germline V gene. CDR3 length: 15 amino acids. CDR3 DNA sequence: TGTGCCAGCACCGCAAGCGGGACAGGGTCCTATGGCTACACCTTC. It translates to CASTASGTGSYGYTF.

The gene calls are TRBV20-1 and TRBJ2-3, with D perhaps assigned TRBD1 or TRBD2 (6 bases each). Deletions cut 8 bases from V and 6 bases from J, with 18 bases between. This CDR3 comprises 13 residues. The germline V gene encodes CDR1 DFQATT and CDR2 SNEGSKA (reference sequence). The CDR3 here is CSTTTGAGDTQYF. The CDR3 nucleotides read TGCAGTACCACCACGGGGGCCGGGGATACGCAGTATTTT.

The V and J genes are TRBV12-3 or TRBV12-4 and TRBJ1-1, with a weak D call TRBD1 (5 bases). V lost 0 bases to trimming and J lost 0 bases, with 17 bases between them. This CDR3 contains 18 residues. CDR3 in DNA: TGTGCCAGCAGTTTAGCGGTTATTACAGGCGTCATGAACACTGAAGCTTTCTTT. It is translated as CASSLAVITGVMNTEAFF.

V is TRBV5-1 and J is TRBJ2-3; TRBD2 matches at 13 bases. The CDR3 sequence is 17 residues long. Germline CDR1 reads SGHRS; CDR2 reads YFSETQ. V lost 1 base and J lost 6; bases outside the gene matches: 8. The CDR3 loop reads CASSLTGTSGAMDTQYF. CDR3 nucleotides: TGCGCCAGCAGCTTGACCGGGACTAGCGGGGCCATGGATACGCAGTATTTT.

This sequence joins TRBV20-1 and TRBJ2-1, with 13 bases that match TRBD2. The CDR3 length is 14 residues. Germline CDR1 is DFQATT and CDR2 is SNEGSKA (reference sequence). V was clipped by 5 bases and J by 10 bases; unmatched bases: 8. The CDR3 region is CSARTSGGLREQFF. In nucleotides, the CDR3 is TGCAGTGCTCGGACTAGCGGGGGCCTGAGGGAGCAGTTCTTC.

The rearrangement joins TRBV6-5 to TRBJ2-2; perhaps TRBD2 as D (6 bases). This CDR3 comprises 16 residues. Trimming cost V 6 bases and J 0 bases, with 14 bases left between them. Germline lookup yields CDR1 MNHEY and CDR2 SVGAGI. CDR3 in amino acids: CASRSRGGPNTGELFF. CDR3 DNA sequence: TGTGCCAGCAGATCTCGGGGAGGCCCGAACACCGGGGAGCTGTTTTTT.